The 23 T cell receptor beta chains given below trace back to one sample, sequenced in a study of T cells in Graves' hyperthyroidism and ophthalmopathy. The TCR beta CDR3 regions underwent amplification using RNA transcripts as the source. The HTBI primer set was used in a first-round RT-PCR of the TCR CDR3. TCRdb reprocessed the multiplex PCR reads via MiXCR and lists one record per CDR3 protein. The table lists 300,000 to 400,000 distinct CDR3 sequences, about 14% of them singletons. Sequences were obtained from blood. The receptors derive from a woman between 25 and 40 years old with Graves' hyperthyroidism.

About this clonotype itself: The CDR3 does not end in the conserved phenylalanine or tryptophan, so this is likely a read error. J is TRBJ1-3 and V is TRBV7-2; no definite D call. The CDR3 contains 15 residues. CDR1 and CDR2 (germline): SGHTA, FQGNSA. The germline V and J ends were trimmed by 5 bases and 0 bases, with 11 bases remaining between them. The CDR3 spells CASSPTPNSGNTIYL. CDR3 nucleotides: TGTGCCAGCAGCCCCACACCTAACTCTGGAAACACCATATATTTG.

The chain is built from TRBV3-1 and TRBJ2-2, with D uncertain. V was cut by 4 bases and J by 5 bases, with 5 bases left in between. The CDR3 length is 12 residues. From germline, CDR1 is LGHDT and CDR2 YNNKEL (reference sequence). The CDR3 sequence: CASSPQTGELFF. Here the CDR3 DNA reads TGTGCCAGCAGCCCCCAGACCGGGGAGCTGTTTTTT.

The CDR3 DNA sequence: TGCAGCGTTGATAGCGCGGTAGGTTTTCCGTCCTACAATGAGCAGTTCTTC. The encoded protein is CSVDSAVGFPSYNEQFF. The chain employs TRBV29-1 and TRBJ2-1; possibly TRBD2 for D (5 bases). The germline V and J ends were trimmed by 3 bases and 1 base, with 19 bases remaining between them. The CDR3 totals 17 residues. CDR1 is SQVTM and CDR2 is ANQGSEA in the germline V gene.

This clonotype showed up many times. This chain uses TRBV10-3 with TRBJ2-1; 9 bases are shared with TRBD1. CDR1 and CDR2 (germline): ENHRY, SYGVKD. This CDR3 contains 15 residues. V was pared by 2 bases and J by 5 bases, with 4 bases of the junction left unmatched. CDR3 DNA: TGTGCCATCAGTGAGCGCCGGGACAGGGACAATGAGCAGTTCTTC. Translation gives CAISERRDRDNEQFF.

This clonotype occurred many times. The chain recombines TRBV30 with TRBJ1-1; D is undetermined. The CDR3 contains 12 residues. From germline, CDR1 is GTSNPN and CDR2 SVGIG (reference sequence). The V gene lost 6 bases and the J gene lost 6 bases, with 14 bases spanning the gap. DNA for the CDR3: TGTGCCTGTGTTTGGGAAAACGCTGAAGCTTTCTTT. Protein: CACVWENAEAFF.

V and J are TRBV5-5 and TRBJ2-1; TRBD2 matches 8 bases. Germline lookup yields CDR1 SGHKS and CDR2 YYEKEE (reference sequence). The CDR3 is made up of 16 amino acids. After removal of 0 bases from V and 8 bases from J, the junction contained 10 bases not matched to a gene. DNA of the CDR3: TGTGCCAGCAGCTTGGATCCGGGACTAGTAGGGCATGAGCAGTTCTTC. Translating it yields CASSLDPGLVGHEQFF.

The J gene is TRBJ2-4, the V gene TRBV3-1, with D possibly TRBD1 on 5 matching bases. Deletions cut 2 bases from V and 9 bases from J, with 17 bases between. The CDR3 has 15 residues. In germline, CDR1 is LGHDT, CDR2 YNNKEL (reference sequence). The CDR3 DNA follows: TGTGCCAGCAGCCAAAGGGGCGGCATTCCGGGCATTCAGTACTTC. Translated: CASSQRGGIPGIQYF.

This clonotype was seen many times. The V gene is TRBV9, the J gene TRBJ2-1, with 10 bases lining up with TRBD2. The trim removed 4 bases at V and 7 bases at J, leaving 8 bases unmatched. CDR1 is SGDLS and CDR2 is YYNGEE in the germline V gene. The length of the CDR3 is 15 residues. CDR3 sequence: CASSLAGVERNEQFF. CDR3 coding DNA: TGTGCCAGCAGCCTAGCGGGAGTCGAGAGGAATGAGCAGTTCTTC.

The chain recombines TRBV29-1 with TRBJ2-5; D remains ambiguous. This CDR3 is built from 11 residues. Per the germline V gene, CDR1 is SQVTM and CDR2 is ANQGSEA. Deletions cut 3 bases from V and 7 bases from J, with 9 bases between. CDR3 protein: CSVDKVTTQYF. Written as DNA, the CDR3 is TGCAGCGTTGATAAGGTTACGACCCAGTACTTC.

This clonotype was recorded many times. J is TRBJ2-1 and V is TRBV19; 9 bases agree with TRBD2. CDR3 size: 15 residues. From germline, CDR1 is LNHDA and CDR2 SQIVND (reference sequence). The J segment lost 7 bases and the V segment lost 4 bases, leaving 8 bases of the junction unmatched. CDR3 region: CASSSWAGGLNEQFF. The CDR3 DNA follows: TGTGCCAGTAGTAGTTGGGCGGGAGGGCTTAATGAGCAGTTCTTC.

The gene calls are TRBV6-2 or TRBV6-3 and TRBJ2-3, with 10 positions matching TRBD2. J gave up 7 bases and V 6 bases, and 13 bases lay outside the gene matches. The length of the CDR3 is 16 residues. CDR1 MNHEY and CDR2 SVGEGT come from the germline V gene. The CDR3 loop is CASSGRLAGTVYTQYF. The CDR3 bases are TGTGCCAGCAGCGGACGACTAGCGGGTACGGTGTATACGCAGTATTTT.

This clonotype was seen repeatedly, ten times or more. The chain couples TRBV28 to TRBJ2-1; TRBD2 matches 11 bases. The J segment lost 12 bases and the V segment lost 6 bases, leaving 10 bases of the junction unmatched. The germline V gene encodes CDR1 MDHEN and CDR2 SYDVKM. CDR3 length: 14 residues. The CDR3 sequence is CASSLLAGVRGQFF. The CDR3 DNA sequence: TGTGCCAGCAGCCTACTAGCGGGGGTTAGAGGGCAGTTCTTC.

This clonotype was counted a few times. Written as DNA, the CDR3 is TGTGCCATCAGCCGAGAAAGAACTGCCGGGGGAAACACCATATATTTT. This codes for CAISRERTAGGNTIYF. The chain joins TRBV10-3 to TRBJ1-3; D not resolved. This CDR3 is 16 amino acids long. The V end lost 6 bases, the J end lost 4 bases, and 19 bases lay between the germline ends. Germline V gene lookup returns CDR1 ENHRY and CDR2 SYGVKD.

The V and J genes are TRBV12-5 and TRBJ2-1, with TRBD2 matching 8 bases. The germline V gene encodes CDR1 LGHNT and CDR2 FRNRAP. The CDR3 totals 15 residues. Unmatched junction bases numbered 6, after V lost 1 base and J lost 7 bases. This chain's CDR3 is CASGLGGRWENEQFF. DNA of the CDR3: TGTGCTAGTGGTTTGGGCGGGAGGTGGGAGAATGAGCAGTTCTTC.

V is TRBV4-3 and J is TRBJ2-3, with TRBD2 matching over 10 bases. The V segment lost 3 bases and the J segment 5 bases; nucleotides outside the gene matches: 11. CDR1 and CDR2 (germline): LGHNA, YSLEER. The CDR3 is made up of 17 amino acids. CDR3 nucleotide sequence: TGCGCCAGCAGCCATGAAAAAGCGGGAGGGCCCGGAGATACGCAGTATTTT. Protein product: CASSHEKAGGPGDTQYF.

The chain links TRBV6-1 to TRBJ2-1; D may correspond to TRBD1 or TRBD2 (5 bases each). Per germline, CDR1 MNHNS and CDR2 SASEGT. V was cut by 7 bases and J by 8 bases, with 15 bases left in between. The CDR3 is made up of 13 amino acids. The CDR3 spells CASTGDRGDEQFF. DNA of the CDR3: TGTGCCAGCACCGGGGACCGCGGCGATGAGCAGTTCTTC.

The chain employs TRBV7-2 and TRBJ2-5; no firm D call. Deletions cut 5 bases from V and 0 bases from J, with 19 bases between. The CDR3 has 17 residues. The germline CDR1 and CDR2 sequences are SGHTA and FQGNSA. In DNA form, the CDR3 reads TGTGCCAGCAGCATTAGTAATTCACCGGGCAACCAAGAGACCCAGTACTTC. It specifies CASSISNSPGNQETQYF.

The table lists this clonotype with many counts. This chain connects TRBV7-2 to TRBJ1-1; D unresolved. V lost 0 bases and J lost 1, with 6 bases in between. The length of the CDR3 is 14 residues. The germline gives CDR1 SGHTA, CDR2 FQGNSA. CDR3 DNA sequence: TGTGCCAGCAGCTTAGCCTGGAAGAACACTGAAGCTTTCTTT. It translates to CASSLAWKNTEAFF.

This clonotype was picked up many times. The CDR3 region has the DNA TGTGCCAGCAGTTTTCGGGAGGGGTTTGAGCCCCAGCATTTT. This encodes CASSFREGFEPQHF. The rearrangement uses TRBV28 and TRBJ1-5; a possible D gene is TRBD1 (5 bases). Trimming stripped 3 bases from V and 8 bases from J, with 14 bases between. Looked up from germline, CDR1 is MDHEN and CDR2 is SYDVKM. CDR3 length equals 14 residues.

The chain uses TRBV7-9 and TRBJ2-1; TRBD2 agrees at 10 bases. CDR3 length equals 15 residues. The germline gives CDR1 SEHNR, CDR2 FQNEAQ (reference sequence). Germline trimming cut 5 bases from V and 6 bases from J; bases unmatched to any gene: 7. The chain's CDR3 is CASSLSGGAGNEQFF. In DNA, the CDR3 is TGTGCCAGCAGCCTAAGCGGGGGGGCAGGCAATGAGCAGTTCTTC.

This clonotype was observed a few times. J is TRBJ2-5 and V is TRBV20-1; no reliable D call. Germline CDR1 DFQATT, CDR2 SNEGSKA (reference sequence). V was clipped by 3 bases and J by 5 bases, with 10 bases between them. This CDR3 has 12 amino acids. The CDR3 sequence is CSASVAAETQYF. The CDR3 DNA is TGCAGTGCTAGCGTAGCCGCGGAGACCCAGTACTTC.

The chain has TRBV30 and TRBJ1-3, with TRBD1 identical over 7 bases. The CDR3 runs 15 residues. CDR1 is GTSNPN and CDR2 is SVGIG in the germline V gene (reference sequence). The V gene end was trimmed by 3 bases and the J gene end by 2 bases; junction bases not matched to a gene: 7. CDR3 nucleotide sequence: TGTGCCTGGAGCCAGGGGGGAGCGGCTGGAAACACCATATATTTT. This encodes CAWSQGGAAGNTIYF.

In its sample, this clonotype was seen many times. This chain connects TRBV28 to TRBJ2-1, with TRBD1 matching over 7 bases. The CDR3 length is 16 residues. From germline, CDR1 is MDHEN and CDR2 SYDVKM. V shed 4 bases, J shed 6 bases, and the junction held 12 bases outside the gene matches. CDR3 in amino acids: CASSYPDRRGGNEQFF. The CDR3, as DNA: TGTGCCAGCAGTTACCCGGACAGGCGAGGAGGCAATGAGCAGTTCTTC.